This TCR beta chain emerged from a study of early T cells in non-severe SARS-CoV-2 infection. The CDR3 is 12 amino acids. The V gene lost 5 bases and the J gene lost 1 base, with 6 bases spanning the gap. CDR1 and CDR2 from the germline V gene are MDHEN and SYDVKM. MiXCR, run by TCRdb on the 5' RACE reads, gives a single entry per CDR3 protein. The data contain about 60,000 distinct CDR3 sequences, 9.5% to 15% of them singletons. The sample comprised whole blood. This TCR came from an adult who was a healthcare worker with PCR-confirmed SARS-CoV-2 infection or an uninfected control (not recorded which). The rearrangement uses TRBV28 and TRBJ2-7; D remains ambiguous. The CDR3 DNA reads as TGTGCCAGCAGTGTAGGGTCCTACGAGCAGTACTTC. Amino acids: CASSVGSYEQYF.